The 13 T cell receptor beta chains below all came from one sample that was sequenced in a study of beta chain features in type 1 diabetes. Overall study results and limits: Patients with Type 1 diabetes showed moderately but significantly shorter TCRB CDR3s in all four CD4+ subsets.

Expressed TCRB transcripts were sequenced because the isolated RNA had all been reverse transcribed beforehand. The data were produced by immunoSEQ multiplex PCR, yet TCRdb's version contains in-frame clones alone and is incomplete. The repertoire consists of 100,000 to 150,000 clones, with roughly 10% occurring once and the leading ten covering approximately 0.7%. Their recognized antigens are unknown. Sequencing was performed on central memory CD4+ T cells from blood. The receptors stem from a man under 40 with type 1 diabetes.

V gene TRBV2 combines with J gene TRBJ2-7; 7 bases fit TRBD2. Germline V gene data show CDR1 as SNHLY and CDR2 as FYNNEI. This CDR3 is 14 amino acids long. V gave up 7 bases and J gave up 2 bases; unmatched junction bases: 8. The CDR3 DNA follows: TGTGCCAGCAAGCGGGACGAGATTGCCTACGAGCAGTACTTC. As protein: CASKRDEIAYEQYF.

Ten or more counts support this clone. The J gene is TRBJ1-1, the V gene TRBV7-8; tentative D call: TRBD1 (5 bases). This CDR3 is 16 amino acids long. The germline gives CDR1 SGHVS, CDR2 FQNEAQ. Trimming left V 1 base short and J 4 bases short, with 16 bases between. CDR3 protein: CASSLVGTGRFTEAFF. DNA of the CDR3: TGTGCCAGCAGCTTAGTGGGAACAGGAAGATTCACTGAAGCTTTCTTT.

The V call is TRBV27, the J call TRBJ2-5; possibly TRBD2 for D (6 bases). This CDR3 comprises 14 residues. The germline CDR1 and CDR2 sequences are MNHEY and SMNVEV (reference sequence). V lost 3 bases and J lost 7, with 15 bases in between. This CDR3 is CASSLAAGSGTQYF. The CDR3 DNA reads as TGTGCCAGCAGTTTGGCCGCGGGGTCGGGGACCCAGTACTTC.

The chain couples TRBV5-1 to TRBJ2-5; 7 bases map to TRBD1. J gave up 0 bases and V 4 bases, and 6 bases lay outside the gene matches. The germline gives CDR1 SGHRS, CDR2 YFSETQ. The length of the CDR3 is 15 residues. CDR3 protein: CASSTGTDDQETQYF. For the CDR3, the DNA is TGCGCCAGCAGCACCGGGACAGACGACCAAGAGACCCAGTACTTC.

On this clone itself: This specimen includes other DNA sequences encoding the same CDR3. The V gene is TRBV6-6, the J gene TRBJ1-4, with 9 bases fitting TRBD1. The germline V gene has CDR1 MNHNY and CDR2 SVGAGI (reference sequence). V dropped 6 bases and J dropped 8; count of bases not matched to a gene: 4. The CDR3 loop spans 13 amino acids. CDR3 in amino acids: CASSYGTGEKLFF. CDR3 coding DNA: TGTGCCAGCAGCTACGGGACAGGGGAAAAACTGTTTTTT.

The chain couples TRBV6-1 to TRBJ2-1; TRBD2 might be the D (6 bases). This CDR3 is 13 amino acids long. In germline, CDR1 is MNHNS, CDR2 SASEGT. V was trimmed by 5 bases and J by 6 bases, leaving 11 bases between them. CDR3 loop: CASSPPGGNEQFF. The CDR3 DNA follows: TGTGCCAGCAGTCCCCCCGGGGGCAATGAGCAGTTCTTC.

This chain uses TRBV4-1 with TRBJ1-5, with TRBD1 identical over 9 bases. CDR3 length: 15 amino acids. CDR1 MGHRA and CDR2 YSYEKL come from the germline V gene. J gave up 5 bases and V 0 bases, and 2 bases lay outside the gene matches. CDR3 DNA sequence: TGCGCCAGCAGCCAAGACGGGACAGGGTATCAGCCCCAGCATTTT. It is translated as CASSQDGTGYQPQHF.

This clone was seen only a few times. V gene TRBV5-1 combines with J gene TRBJ2-1; 12 bases agree with TRBD2. J gave up 6 bases and V 4 bases, and 5 bases lay outside the gene matches. The length of the CDR3 is 15 residues. Germline V gives CDR1 SGHRS, CDR2 YFSETQ. The CDR3 region has the DNA TGCGCCAGCAGCGAAGGACTAGCGGGAATCAATGAGCAGTTCTTC. It is translated as CASSEGLAGINEQFF.

This clone has a handful of counts. The chain uses TRBV6-1 and TRBJ1-1, with 7 bases matching TRBD1. V dropped 4 bases and J dropped 2; count of bases not matched to a gene: 4. CDR1 is MNHNS and CDR2 is SASEGT in the germline V gene. The CDR3 sequence is 14 residues long. The CDR3 nucleotides are TGTGCCAGCAGTGTAAGACAGGGAAACACTGAAGCTTTCTTT. Translating gives CASSVRQGNTEAFF.

This chain connects TRBV12-5 to TRBJ2-1; the D gene is possibly TRBD2 (5 bases). CDR3 length: 14 amino acids. Trimming shortened V by 5 bases and J by 10 bases, and 18 bases separated the two germline ends. Germline V lookup: CDR1 LGHNT, CDR2 FRNRAP. The CDR3 here is CASGPRGQLNEQFF. CDR3 nucleotides: TGTGCTAGTGGTCCCCGGGGTCAGTTGAACGAGCAGTTCTTC.

The genes are TRBV7-9 and TRBJ1-1; 8 bases map to TRBD1. CDR1 is SEHNR and CDR2 is FQNEAQ in the germline V gene (reference sequence). The V segment lost 4 bases and the J segment 7 bases; nucleotides outside the gene matches: 8. This CDR3 is 14 amino acids long. DNA for the CDR3: TGTGCCAGCAGCTGGACAGGGACTTACGTTGAAGCTTTCTTT. It specifies CASSWTGTYVEAFF.

This clone was observed many times. V is TRBV16 and J is TRBJ2-7; 7 nucleotides agree with TRBD1. CDR1 and CDR2 (germline): KGHSY, FQNENV. The CDR3 covers 14 residues. With 6 bases clipped from V and 5 bases from J, the junction kept 10 bases outside the gene matches. This CDR3 is CASSLTGVDHEQYF. Here the CDR3 DNA reads TGTGCCAGCAGTCTAACAGGGGTTGACCACGAGCAGTACTTC. The full variable domain, its missing parts supplied by reference TRBV16 and TRBJ2-7, is GEEVAQTPKHLVRGEGQKAKLYCAPIKGHSYVFWYQQVLKNEFKFLISFQNENVFDETGMPKERFSAKCLPNSPCSLEIQATKLEDSAVYFCASSLTGVDHEQYFGPGTRLTVT.

The count of this clone is one. J is TRBJ2-7 and V is TRBV7-2; D ambiguous. Trimming took 0 bases from V and 1 from J, leaving 4 bases between them. CDR1 is SGHTA, CDR2 FQGNSA, per germline. CDR3 length: 13 residues. This CDR3 reads CASSLASSYEQYF. Written as DNA, the CDR3 is TGTGCCAGCAGCTTAGCCAGTTCCTACGAGCAGTACTTC.